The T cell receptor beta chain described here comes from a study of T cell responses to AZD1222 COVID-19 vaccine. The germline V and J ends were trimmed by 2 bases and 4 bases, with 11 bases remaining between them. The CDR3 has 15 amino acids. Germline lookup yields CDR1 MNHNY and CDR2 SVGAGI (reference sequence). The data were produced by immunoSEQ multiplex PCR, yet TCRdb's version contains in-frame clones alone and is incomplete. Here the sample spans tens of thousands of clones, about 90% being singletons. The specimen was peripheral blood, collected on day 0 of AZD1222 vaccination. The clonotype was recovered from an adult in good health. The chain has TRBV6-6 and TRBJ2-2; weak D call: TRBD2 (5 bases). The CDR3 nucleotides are TGTGCCAGCAGTTACGTGGCGGGTGCCACCGGGGAGCTGTTTTTT. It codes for CASSYVAGATGELFF.